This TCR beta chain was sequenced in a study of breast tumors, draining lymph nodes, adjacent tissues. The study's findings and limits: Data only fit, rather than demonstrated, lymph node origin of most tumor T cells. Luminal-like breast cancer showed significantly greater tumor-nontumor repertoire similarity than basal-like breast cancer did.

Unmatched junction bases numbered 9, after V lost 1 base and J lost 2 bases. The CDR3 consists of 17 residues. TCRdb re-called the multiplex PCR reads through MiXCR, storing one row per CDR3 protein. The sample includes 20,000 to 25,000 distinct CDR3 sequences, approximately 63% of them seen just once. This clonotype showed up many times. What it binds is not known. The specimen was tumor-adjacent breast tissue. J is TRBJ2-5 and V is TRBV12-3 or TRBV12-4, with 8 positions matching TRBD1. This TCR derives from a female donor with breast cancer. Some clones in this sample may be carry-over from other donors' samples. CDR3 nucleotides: TGTGCCAGCAGTTTAGGACAGGGGCAGAGAATACAAGAGACCCAGTACTTC. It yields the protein CASSLGQGQRIQETQYF.